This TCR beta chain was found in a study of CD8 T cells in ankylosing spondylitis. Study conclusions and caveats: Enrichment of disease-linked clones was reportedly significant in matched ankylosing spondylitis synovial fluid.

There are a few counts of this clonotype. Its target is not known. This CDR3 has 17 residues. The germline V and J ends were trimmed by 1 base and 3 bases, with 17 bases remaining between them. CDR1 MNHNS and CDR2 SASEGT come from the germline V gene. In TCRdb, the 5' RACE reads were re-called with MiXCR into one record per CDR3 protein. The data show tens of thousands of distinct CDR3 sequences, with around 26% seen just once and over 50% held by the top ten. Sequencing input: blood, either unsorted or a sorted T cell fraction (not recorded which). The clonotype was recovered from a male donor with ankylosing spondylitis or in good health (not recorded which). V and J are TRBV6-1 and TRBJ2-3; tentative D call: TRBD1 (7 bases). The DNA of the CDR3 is TGTGCCAGCAGTGAAGTTCAGGGGGGACATGCAACAGATACGCAGTATTTT. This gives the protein CASSEVQGGHATDTQYF.